Below, 15 T cell receptor beta chains from the same sample are listed, as sequenced in a study of blood T cell repertoires in COVID-19. TCRdb keeps only in-frame clones here, not all; method: immunoSEQ multiplex PCR. The data contain about 270,000 clones, almost 85% of them seen just once; the ten biggest clones take up approximately 8.6%. The source material was PBMCs or T cells enriched from blood (not recorded which). These receptors originate from a woman aged 45-65 years with acute COVID-19.

J is TRBJ1-6 and V is TRBV18; D ambiguous. Germline V gene lookup returns CDR1 KGHSH and CDR2 LQKENI. V was shortened by 3 bases and J by 10 bases, with 13 bases between the two germline ends. The CDR3 has 14 residues. CDR3 in amino acids: CASSPIPSLSPLHF. CDR3 bases: TGTGCCAGCTCACCGATCCCTAGCCTCTCACCCCTCCACTTT.

The V and J genes are TRBV21-1 and TRBJ2-7; whether TRBD1, the table's D call, matches the DNA was not checked. TRBV21-1 is a known pseudogene. The CDR3 has 16 amino acids. The CDR3 reads CASSHRRQGGDYEQYF. The DNA for the CDR3 is TGTGCCAGCAGCCACAGGCGGCAGGGTGGGGACTACGAGCAGTACTTC.

The chain employs TRBV18 and TRBJ2-1, with TRBD1 identical over 11 bases. This CDR3 region has 15 residues. Germline CDR1 KGHSH, CDR2 LQKENI. V lost 2 bases and J lost 7; bases outside the gene matches: 4. The CDR3 spells CASSPTGTGGNEQFF. CDR3 bases: TGTGCCAGCTCACCAACCGGGACAGGGGGAAATGAGCAGTTCTTC.

The gene calls are TRBV11-1 and TRBJ1-2; 7 bases agree with TRBD1. CDR1 is SGHAT, CDR2 FQDESV, per germline (reference sequence). The CDR3 loop spans 12 amino acids. V was clipped by 4 bases and J by 10 bases; unmatched bases: 6. This CDR3 reads CASSWDSESYTF. The DNA of the CDR3 is TGTGCCAGCAGCTGGGACAGCGAATCCTACACCTTC. Drawing the rest from reference TRBV11-1 and TRBJ1-2, the complete variable domain is EAEVAQSPRYKITEKSQAVAFWCDPISGHATLYWYRQILGQGPELLVQFQDESVVDDSQLPKDRFSAERLKGVDSTLKIQPAELGDSAMYLCASSWDSESYTFGSGTRLTVV.

V and J are TRBV30 and TRBJ2-1, with D perhaps TRBD2 (5 bases). The CDR3 spans 13 residues. The germline V gene has CDR1 GTSNPN and CDR2 SVGIG (reference sequence). Trimming took off 0 bases at V and 5 bases at J, with 8 bases between the two ends. Here the CDR3 DNA reads TGTGCCTGGAGTGTAGGGCGGGACAATGAGCAGTTCTTC. Translated, it gives CAWSVGRDNEQFF.

This clone was found once. This chain joins TRBV2 and TRBJ1-1, with D maybe TRBD1 (5 bases). Per the germline V gene, CDR1 is SNHLY and CDR2 is FYNNEI. This CDR3 comprises 14 residues. V lost 4 bases, J lost 0 bases, and 9 bases lay in between. The CDR3 DNA reads TGTGCCAGCAGTGGACAGTTAATGAACACTGAAGCTTTCTTT. Protein product: CASSGQLMNTEAFF. The full variable domain, completed using reference TRBV2 and TRBJ1-1, is EPEVTQTPSHQVTQMGQEVILRCVPISNHLYFYWYRQILGQKVEFLVSFYNNEISEKSEIFDDQFSVERPDGSNFTLKIRSTKLEDSAMYFCASSGQLMNTEAFFGQGTRLTVV.

The chain employs TRBV15 and TRBJ2-2; 7 positions agree with TRBD2. Germline loops: CDR1 LNHNV, CDR2 YYDKDF (reference sequence). The CDR3 extends over 16 amino acids. V lost 0 bases to trimming and J lost 6 bases; unmatched junction nucleotides: 7. Here the CDR3 reads CATSREPKGLPGELFF. CDR3 coding DNA: TGTGCCACCAGCAGAGAACCTAAGGGACTACCCGGGGAGCTGTTTTTT. Supplemented by reference TRBV15 and TRBJ2-2, the full variable domain reads DAMVIQNPRYQVTQFGKPVTLSCSQTLNHNVMYWYQQKSSQAPKLLFHYYDKDFNNEADTPDNFQSRRPNTSFCFLDIRSPGLGDTAMYLCATSREPKGLPGELFFGEGSRLTVL.

V is TRBV2 and J is TRBJ1-5; 7 nucleotides match TRBD1. Per the germline V gene, CDR1 is SNHLY and CDR2 is FYNNEI. With 3 bases clipped from V and 0 bases from J, the junction kept 5 bases outside the gene matches. There are 16 residues in the CDR3. The CDR3 DNA is TGTGCCAGCAGTGACCCGGGACAGATTAGCAATCAGCCCCAGCATTTT. This encodes CASSDPGQISNQPQHF.

J is TRBJ1-2 and V is TRBV5-4, with a weak D call TRBD1 (6 bases). This CDR3 is built from 15 residues. From germline, CDR1 is SGHNT and CDR2 YYREEE (reference sequence). Trimming took 4 bases from V and 5 from J, leaving 18 bases between them. CDR3 sequence: CASSAGGGGAYGYTF. The CDR3 bases are TGTGCCAGCAGCGCGGGAGGCGGGGGCGCATATGGCTACACCTTC. Drawing the rest from reference TRBV5-4 and TRBJ1-2, the complete variable domain is ETGVTQSPTHLIKTRGQQVTLRCSSQSGHNTVSWYQQALGQGPQFIFQYYREEENGRGNFPPRFSGLQFPNYSSELNVNALELDDSALYLCASSAGGGGAYGYTFGSGTRLTVV.

Written as DNA, the CDR3 is TGTGCCAGCAGTTCGAACAGGGGTGAGGAAAAACTGTTTTTT. This translates into CASSSNRGEEKLFF. This chain connects TRBV27 to TRBJ1-4; TRBD1 agrees at 7 bases. Germline V lookup: CDR1 MNHEY, CDR2 SMNVEV (reference sequence). The CDR3 has 14 residues. V shed 4 bases, J shed 8 bases, and the junction held 7 bases outside the gene matches.

The V gene is TRBV5-1, the J gene TRBJ1-1; tentatively, D is TRBD1 (5 bases). The CDR3 length is 12 residues. The germline V and J ends were trimmed by 0 bases and 10 bases, with 10 bases remaining between them. Germline CDR1 SGHRS, CDR2 YFSETQ. CDR3 region: CASSLGTGGAFF. The CDR3 coding sequence is TGCGCCAGCAGCTTGGGTACAGGTGGAGCTTTCTTT.

V and J are TRBV9 and TRBJ1-3, with 10 bases lining up with TRBD1. J lost 2 bases, V lost 1 base, and 3 bases had no gene match. The germline gives CDR1 SGDLS, CDR2 YYNGEE. This CDR3 region has 16 residues. Written as DNA, the CDR3 is TGTGCCAGCAGCGTAAGACAGGGGGCGGCTGGAAACACCATATATTTT. Translation: CASSVRQGAAGNTIYF.

The chain links TRBV7-6 to TRBJ1-1, with D perhaps matching TRBD1 (6 bases). Germline V CDR1 and CDR2: SGHVS, FNYEAQ. The length of the CDR3 is 13 residues. The V gene lost 6 bases and the J gene lost 1 base, with 9 bases spanning the gap. CDR3: CASSTGTNTEAFF. The CDR3 DNA sequence: TGTGCCAGCAGTACAGGGACGAACACTGAAGCTTTCTTT.

This clone occurred once. The genes are TRBV18 and TRBJ1-1, with D maybe TRBD1 (5 bases). Trimming stripped 3 bases from V and 5 bases from J, with 13 bases between. This CDR3 comprises 14 residues. Germline assignment: CDR1 KGHSH and CDR2 LQKENI. The CDR3 DNA is TGTGCCAGCTCACCGGCGGGGGAATTGACTGAAGCTTTCTTT. This sequence encodes CASSPAGELTEAFF.

The chain joins TRBV7-2 to TRBJ2-7; 7 bases agree with TRBD1. The CDR3 contains 14 residues. CDR1 is SGHTA and CDR2 is FQGNSA in the germline V gene. After removal of 8 bases from V and 0 bases from J, the junction contained 7 bases not matched to a gene. This CDR3 reads CASSDRKSSYEQYF. CDR3 bases: TGTGCCAGCTCGGACAGGAAAAGCTCCTACGAGCAGTACTTC.